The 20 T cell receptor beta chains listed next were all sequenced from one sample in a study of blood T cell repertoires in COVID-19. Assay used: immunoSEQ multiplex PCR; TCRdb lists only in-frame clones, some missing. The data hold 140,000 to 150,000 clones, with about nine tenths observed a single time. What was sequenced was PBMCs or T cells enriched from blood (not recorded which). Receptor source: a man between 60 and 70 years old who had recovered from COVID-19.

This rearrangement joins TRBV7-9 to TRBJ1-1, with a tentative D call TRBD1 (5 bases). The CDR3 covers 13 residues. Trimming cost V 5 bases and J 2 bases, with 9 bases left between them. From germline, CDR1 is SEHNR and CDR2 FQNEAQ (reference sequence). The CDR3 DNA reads TGTGCCAGCAGCACACAGGTAAACACTGAAGCTTTCTTT. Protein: CASSTQVNTEAFF.

CDR3 DNA: TGCGCCAGCAGCCAGAGGGGACAGGGGCCCGCCTACGAGCAGTACTTC. Its protein product is CASSQRGQGPAYEQYF. The gene calls are TRBV4-1 and TRBJ2-7; TRBD1 matches 10 bases. Per the germline V gene, CDR1 is MGHRA and CDR2 is YSYEKL. Trimming removed 3 bases from V and 2 bases from J; junction bases left unmatched: 7. This CDR3 contains 16 residues.

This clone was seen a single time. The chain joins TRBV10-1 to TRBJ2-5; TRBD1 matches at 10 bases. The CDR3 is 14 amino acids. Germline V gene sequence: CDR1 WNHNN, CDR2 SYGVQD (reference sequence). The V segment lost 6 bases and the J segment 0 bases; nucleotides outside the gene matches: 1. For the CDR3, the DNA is TGCGCCAGCAGAGGGACAGGGGACCAAGAGACCCAGTACTTC. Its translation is CASRGTGDQETQYF.

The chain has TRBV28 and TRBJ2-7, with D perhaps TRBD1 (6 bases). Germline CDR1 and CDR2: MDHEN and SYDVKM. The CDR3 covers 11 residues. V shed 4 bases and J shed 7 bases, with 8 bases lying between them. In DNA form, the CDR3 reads TGTGCCAGCAGTTCGAGGGGGGAGCAGTACTTC. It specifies CASSSRGEQYF.

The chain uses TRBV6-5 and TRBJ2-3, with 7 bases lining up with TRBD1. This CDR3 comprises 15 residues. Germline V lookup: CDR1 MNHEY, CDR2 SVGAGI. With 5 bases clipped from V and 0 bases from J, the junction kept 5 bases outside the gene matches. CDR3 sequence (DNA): TGTGCCAGCAGTCGTCAGGGGGATAGCACAGATACGCAGTATTTT. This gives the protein CASSRQGDSTDTQYF.

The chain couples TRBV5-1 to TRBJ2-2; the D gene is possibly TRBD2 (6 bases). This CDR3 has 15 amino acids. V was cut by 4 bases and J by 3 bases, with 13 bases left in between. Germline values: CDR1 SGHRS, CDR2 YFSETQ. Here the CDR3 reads CASSEQGLHTGELFF. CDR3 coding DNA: TGCGCCAGCAGCGAGCAGGGACTGCACACCGGGGAGCTGTTTTTT.

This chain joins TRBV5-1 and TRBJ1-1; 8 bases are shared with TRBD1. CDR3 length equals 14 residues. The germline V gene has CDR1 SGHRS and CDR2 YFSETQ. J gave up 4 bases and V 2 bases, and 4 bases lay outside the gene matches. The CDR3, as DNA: TGCGCCAGCAGCTTCGGACAGGGTATCACTGAAGCTTTCTTT. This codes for CASSFGQGITEAFF.

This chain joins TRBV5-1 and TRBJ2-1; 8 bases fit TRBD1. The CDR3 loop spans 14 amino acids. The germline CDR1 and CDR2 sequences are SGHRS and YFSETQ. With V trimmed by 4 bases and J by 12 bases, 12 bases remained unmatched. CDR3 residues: CASSGLDRAAPQFF. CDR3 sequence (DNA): TGCGCCAGCAGCGGGCTGGACAGGGCTGCCCCGCAGTTCTTC.

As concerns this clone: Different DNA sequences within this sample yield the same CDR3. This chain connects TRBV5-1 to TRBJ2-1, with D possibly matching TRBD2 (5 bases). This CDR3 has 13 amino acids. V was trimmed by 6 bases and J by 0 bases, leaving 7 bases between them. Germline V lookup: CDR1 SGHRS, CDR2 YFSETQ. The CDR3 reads CASTRDSYNEQFF. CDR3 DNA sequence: TGCGCCAGCACCCGGGACTCCTACAATGAGCAGTTCTTC.

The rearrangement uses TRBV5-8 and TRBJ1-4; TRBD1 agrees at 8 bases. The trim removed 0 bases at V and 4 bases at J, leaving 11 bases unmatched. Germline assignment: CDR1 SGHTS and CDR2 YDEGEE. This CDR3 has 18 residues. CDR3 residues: CASSLEMTGAVGNEKLFF. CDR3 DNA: TGTGCCAGCAGCTTGGAGATGACAGGGGCTGTGGGTAATGAAAAACTGTTTTTT. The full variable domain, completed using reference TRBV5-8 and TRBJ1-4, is EAGVTQSPTHLIKTRGQQATLRCSPISGHTSVYWYQQALGLGLQFLLWYDEGEERNRGNFPPRFSGRQFPNYSSELNVNALELEDSALYLCASSLEMTGAVGNEKLFFGSGTQLSVL.

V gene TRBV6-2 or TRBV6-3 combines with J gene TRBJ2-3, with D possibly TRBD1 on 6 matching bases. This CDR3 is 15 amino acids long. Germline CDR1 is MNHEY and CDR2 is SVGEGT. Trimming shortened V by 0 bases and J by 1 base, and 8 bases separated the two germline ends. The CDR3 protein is CASSYSGTRTDTQYF. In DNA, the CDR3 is TGTGCCAGCAGTTACTCGGGGACACGCACAGATACGCAGTATTTT.

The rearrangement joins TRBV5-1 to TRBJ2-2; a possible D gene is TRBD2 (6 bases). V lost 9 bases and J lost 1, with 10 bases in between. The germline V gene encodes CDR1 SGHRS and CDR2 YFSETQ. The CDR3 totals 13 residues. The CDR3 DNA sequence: TGCGCCAAAGCGGGCCAGAACACCGGGGAGCTGTTTTTT. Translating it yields CAKAGQNTGELFF.

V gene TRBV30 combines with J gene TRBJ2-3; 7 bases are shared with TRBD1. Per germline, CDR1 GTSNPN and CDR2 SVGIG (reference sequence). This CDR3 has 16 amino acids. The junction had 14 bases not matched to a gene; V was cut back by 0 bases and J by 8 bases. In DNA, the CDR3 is TGTGCCTGGAGTGTAATTACAGGGGCGGCAAGGGCTACGCAGTATTTT. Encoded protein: CAWSVITGAARATQYF.

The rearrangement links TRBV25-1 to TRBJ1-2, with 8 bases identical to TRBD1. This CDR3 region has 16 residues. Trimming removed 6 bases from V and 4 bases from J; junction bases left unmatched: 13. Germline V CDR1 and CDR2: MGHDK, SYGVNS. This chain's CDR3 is CASSDDRTGLGYGYTF. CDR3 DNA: TGTGCCAGCAGCGATGACCGGACAGGGCTCGGCTATGGCTACACCTTC.

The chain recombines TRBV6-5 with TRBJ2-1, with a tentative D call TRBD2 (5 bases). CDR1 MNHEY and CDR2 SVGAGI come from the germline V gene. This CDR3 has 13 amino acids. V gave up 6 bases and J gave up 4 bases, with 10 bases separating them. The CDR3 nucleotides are TGTGCCAGCAGGAACTCGGGGTACAATGAGCAGTTCTTC. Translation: CASRNSGYNEQFF.

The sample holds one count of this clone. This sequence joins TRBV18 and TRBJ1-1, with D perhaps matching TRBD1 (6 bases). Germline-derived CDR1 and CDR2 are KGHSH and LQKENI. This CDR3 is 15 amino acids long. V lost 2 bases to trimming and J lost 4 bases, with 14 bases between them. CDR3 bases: TGTGCCAGCTCACCAGACAGGTATTCGGGCACTGAAGCTTTCTTT. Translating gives CASSPDRYSGTEAFF.

The CDR3, as DNA: TGTGCCAGCAGCCCGCATGGGGCTGGGACCGGGGAGCTGTTTTTT. Translation: CASSPHGAGTGELFF. The chain couples TRBV7-9 to TRBJ2-2; D might be TRBD1 (5 bases). The CDR3 contains 15 residues. CDR1 and CDR2 (germline): SEHNR, FQNEAQ (reference sequence). V lost 5 bases and J lost 5, with 15 bases in between.

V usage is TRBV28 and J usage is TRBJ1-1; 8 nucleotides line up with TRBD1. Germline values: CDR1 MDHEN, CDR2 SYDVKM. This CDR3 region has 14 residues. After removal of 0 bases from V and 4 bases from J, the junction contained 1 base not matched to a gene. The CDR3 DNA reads TGTGCCAGCAGTTTATGGCAGGGGGCCACTGAAGCTTTCTTT. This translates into CASSLWQGATEAFF.

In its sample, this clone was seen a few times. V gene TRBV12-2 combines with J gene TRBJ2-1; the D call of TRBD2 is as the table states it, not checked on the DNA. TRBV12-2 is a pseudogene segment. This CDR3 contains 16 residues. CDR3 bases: TGTGCAACCCCGCAGTATCAGCGGGAGGGTTTGGATGAGCAGTTCTTC. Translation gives CATPQYQREGLDEQFF.

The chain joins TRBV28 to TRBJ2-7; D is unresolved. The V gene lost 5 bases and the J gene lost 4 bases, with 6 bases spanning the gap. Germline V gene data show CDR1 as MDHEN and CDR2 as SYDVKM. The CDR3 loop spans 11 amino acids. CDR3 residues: CASSLRYEQYF. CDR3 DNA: TGTGCCAGCAGTCTCAGGTACGAGCAGTACTTC.